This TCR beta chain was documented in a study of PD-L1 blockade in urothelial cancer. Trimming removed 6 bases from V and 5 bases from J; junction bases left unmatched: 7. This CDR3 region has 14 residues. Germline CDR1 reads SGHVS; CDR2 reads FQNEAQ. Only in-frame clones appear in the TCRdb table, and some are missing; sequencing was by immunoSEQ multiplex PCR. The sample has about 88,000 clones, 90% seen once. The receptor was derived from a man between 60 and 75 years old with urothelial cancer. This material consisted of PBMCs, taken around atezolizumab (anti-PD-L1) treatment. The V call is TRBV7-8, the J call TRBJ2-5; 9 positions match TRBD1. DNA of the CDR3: TGTGCCAGCAGGCAAGGGACAGGGAGGGAGACCCAGTACTTC. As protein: CASRQGTGRETQYF.